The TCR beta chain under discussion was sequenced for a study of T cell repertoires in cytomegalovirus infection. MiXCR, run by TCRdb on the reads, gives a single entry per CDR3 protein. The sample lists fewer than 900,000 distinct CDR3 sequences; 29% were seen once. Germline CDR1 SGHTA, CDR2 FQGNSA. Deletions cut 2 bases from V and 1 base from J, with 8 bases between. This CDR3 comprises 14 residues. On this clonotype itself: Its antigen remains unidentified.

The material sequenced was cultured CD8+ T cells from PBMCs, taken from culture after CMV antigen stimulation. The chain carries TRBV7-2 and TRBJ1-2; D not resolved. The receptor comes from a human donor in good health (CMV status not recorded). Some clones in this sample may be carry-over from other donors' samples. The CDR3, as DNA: TGTGCCAGCAGCTTAAAAACCTTTAACTATGGCTACACCTTC. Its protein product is CASSLKTFNYGYTF.